The rows below give T cell receptor beta chains drawn from one sample of a study of PD-L1 blockade in urothelial cancer. Repertoires were generated with immunoSEQ multiplex PCR, while TCRdb's copy carries only in-frame clones and drops some. Among 80,000 to 130,000 clones, over 80% were seen once, and the ten largest hold about 0.92%. This material consisted of PBMCs, taken around atezolizumab (anti-PD-L1) treatment. The receptor set was obtained from a woman aged 80 or older with urothelial cancer. Both conserved end residues are part of each CDR3. A D gene is named only where the DNA matches it firmly.

>TRBJ2-1|TRBD2|TRBV5-4
CASSGGGGAYNEQFF
>TRBJ2-1|TRBD2|TRBV19
CASSILGTSGNNEQFF
>TRBJ2-7|NA|TRBV5-1
CASSLTGSSYEQYF
>TRBJ2-2|TRBD2|TRBV7-8
CASSLATSGRGTGELFF
>TRBJ2-6|NA|TRBV5-1
CASSLEAVTSGANVLTF
>TRBJ1-5|TRBD1|TRBV6-1
CASSQTGPQNSQHF
>TRBJ2-7|TRBD2|TRBV30
CAWTSGVYGQYF
>TRBJ2-7|TRBD2|TRBV29-1
CSGGSGSWEQYF
>TRBJ1-1|NA|TRBV11-2
CASSLKRGDTEAFF
>TRBJ2-1|TRBD2|TRBV19
CASSIVGLGLVNEQFF
>TRBJ2-7|TRBD1|TRBV7-9
CASSRDRGTAEQYF
>TRBJ2-2|TRBD2|TRBV27
CASSSTSGRRTGELFF
>TRBJ2-3|NA|TRBV7-6
CASSLRDSTDTQYF
>TRBJ2-1|TRBD1|TRBV5-1
CASSQGETKSYNEQFF
>TRBJ1-3|NA|TRBV6-6
CASSPSGGNTIYF
>TRBJ2-3|NA|TRBV5-1
CASSIGTEGNTQYF